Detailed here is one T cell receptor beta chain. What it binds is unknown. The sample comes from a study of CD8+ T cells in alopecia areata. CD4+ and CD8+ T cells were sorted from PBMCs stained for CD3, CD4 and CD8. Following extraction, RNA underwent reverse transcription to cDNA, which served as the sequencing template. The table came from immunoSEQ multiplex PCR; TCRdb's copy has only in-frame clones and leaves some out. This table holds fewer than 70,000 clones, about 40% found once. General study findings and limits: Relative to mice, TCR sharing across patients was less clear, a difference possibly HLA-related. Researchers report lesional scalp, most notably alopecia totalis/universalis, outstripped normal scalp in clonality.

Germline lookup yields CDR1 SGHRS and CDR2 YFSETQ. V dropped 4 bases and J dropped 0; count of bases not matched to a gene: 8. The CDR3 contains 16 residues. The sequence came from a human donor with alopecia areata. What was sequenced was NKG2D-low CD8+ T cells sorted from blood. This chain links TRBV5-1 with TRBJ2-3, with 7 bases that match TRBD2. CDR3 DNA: TGCGCCAGCAGCCCCGAGCGGGGCGCAAGCACAGATACGCAGTATTTT. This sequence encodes CASSPERGASTDTQYF.